This T cell receptor beta chain was retrieved from a study of blood T cell repertoires in COVID-19. Study information: The United States, Italy and Spain were the sources of the acute and convalescent COVID-19 samples. PBMCs, B-cell-depleted T cells, or T cells provided the cDNA or gDNA that made up the material.

V lost 10 bases and J lost 3, with 15 bases in between. Germline V gives CDR1 SGHNT, CDR2 YENEEA. This CDR3 is 13 amino acids long. In the original analysis: Amplification from reference gene primers served as the basis for estimated nucleated cell counts. Clones were read by immunoSEQ multiplex PCR, and TCRdb kept only the in-frame ones, dropping some. V and J calls plus clone size are reproduced from that table; the DNA served to infer D and trimming. The repertoire has about 180,000 clones, approximately 87% of them found once; the top ten carry less than 25%. The sequenced sample was peripheral blood. This sequence was found in a man between 65 and 85 years old with active or convalescent COVID-19. The V gene is TRBV11-3, the J gene TRBJ2-5; perhaps TRBD1 as D (5 bases). CDR3 DNA: TGTGCCATCTCCCCCAGGGCCGAAGAGACCCAGTACTTC. Translating it yields CAISPRAEETQYF.